Below, 31 T cell receptor beta chains from the same sample are listed, as sequenced in a study of blood T cell repertoires in COVID-19. Clones were read by immunoSEQ multiplex PCR, and TCRdb kept only the in-frame ones, dropping some. The sample contains about 70,000 clones, about 80% of which appear only once. Source material: peripheral blood. All receptors derive from a man in his 70s who had recovered from COVID-19.

This clone has a handful of counts. The chain combines TRBV15 with TRBJ2-5, with 10 bases matching TRBD2. The CDR3 totals 15 residues. The V gene end was trimmed by 1 base and the J gene end by 3 bases; junction bases not matched to a gene: 2. Germline loops: CDR1 LNHNV, CDR2 YYDKDF (reference sequence). The CDR3, as DNA: TGTGCCACCAGCAGAGCCGGGACTAGCGAAGAGACCCAGTACTTC. Protein: CATSRAGTSEETQYF.

The gene calls are TRBV25-1 and TRBJ2-7; 14 nucleotides agree with TRBD2. The junction had 10 bases not matched to a gene; V was cut back by 6 bases and J by 6 bases. This CDR3 has 16 amino acids. Germline values: CDR1 MGHDK, CDR2 SYGVNS. The CDR3 DNA reads TGTGCCAGCAGGGGTGGTGTCGGGACTAGCGGGAGCGAGCAGTACTTC. Translating gives CASRGGVGTSGSEQYF.

The chain is built from TRBV11-3 and TRBJ2-1; tentative D call: TRBD1 (5 bases). Deletions cut 1 base from V and 2 bases from J, with 6 bases between. Looked up from germline, CDR1 is SGHNT and CDR2 is YENEEA. CDR3 length: 14 residues. Written as DNA, the CDR3 is TGTGCCAGCAGCTTAGGGGGCACCTACAATGAGCAGTTCTTC. Translation: CASSLGGTYNEQFF.

The chain uses TRBV13 and TRBJ2-5; 14 bases align to TRBD2. V gave up 0 bases and J gave up 2 bases; unmatched junction bases: 11. Germline assignment: CDR1 PRHDT and CDR2 FYEKMQ (reference sequence). This CDR3 region has 20 residues. CDR3 region: CASSLGPGLAGVYGQETQYF. CDR3 bases: TGTGCCAGCAGCTTAGGACCGGGACTAGCGGGGGTTTATGGGCAAGAGACCCAGTACTTC.

The chain combines TRBV12-3 or TRBV12-4 with TRBJ2-2; a possible D gene is TRBD2 (6 bases). The V end lost 6 bases, the J end lost 5 bases, and 7 bases lay between the germline ends. The CDR3 runs to 12 residues. CDR3 sequence reads: CASRRGTGELFF. CDR3 bases: TGTGCCAGCAGACGGGGGACCGGGGAGCTGTTTTTT.

V gene TRBV2 combines with J gene TRBJ2-5; TRBD2 matches at 8 bases. With 8 bases clipped from V and 1 base from J, the junction kept 9 bases outside the gene matches. This CDR3 has 15 residues. Germline assignment: CDR1 SNHLY and CDR2 FYNNEI. The CDR3 DNA sequence: TGTGCCAGCCGAGCCGTCAGCGGGGGCCAAGAGACCCAGTACTTC. Its protein is CASRAVSGGQETQYF.

The V and J genes are TRBV2 and TRBJ1-6; weak D call: TRBD1 (6 bases). This CDR3 region has 15 residues. From germline, CDR1 is SNHLY and CDR2 FYNNEI. V was pared by 6 bases and J by 6 bases, with 15 bases between. As DNA, the CDR3 is TGTGCCAGCAGCCGGGAGGGGGGTAGTAATTCACCCCTCCACTTT. Its translation: CASSREGGSNSPLHF.

This chain joins TRBV6-5 and TRBJ2-1; tentatively, D is TRBD2 (6 bases). V lost 0 bases, J lost 7 bases, and 13 bases lay in between. CDR3 length: 15 amino acids. CDR1 and CDR2 (germline): MNHEY, SVGAGI. The CDR3, as DNA: TGTGCCAGCAGTTACTCGGAGGGAGCTTGGAATGAGCAGTTCTTC. Its protein is CASSYSEGAWNEQFF.

J is TRBJ1-4 and V is TRBV2; D possibly corresponds to TRBD1 (5 bases). This CDR3 has 12 residues. Germline V gives CDR1 SNHLY, CDR2 FYNNEI. Trimming removed 7 bases at V and 8 bases at J, with 11 bases between. CDR3 nucleotides: TGTGCCAGCACTGGGGCGGGGGAAAAACTGTTTTTT. It encodes CASTGAGEKLFF.

This chain connects TRBV30 to TRBJ1-2; possible D gene TRBD1, 5 bases. CDR1 is GTSNPN, CDR2 SVGIG, per germline (reference sequence). The CDR3 consists of 13 residues. V shed 2 bases and J shed 5 bases, with 12 bases lying between them. As DNA, the CDR3 is TGTGCCTGGAGTCCAGGGTACGGTTATGGCTACACCTTC. Translating gives CAWSPGYGYGYTF.

This chain's CDR3 is CASRAGGTGELFF. The CDR3 DNA follows: TGTGCCAGCAGAGCAGGGGGAACCGGGGAGCTGTTTTTT. This chain connects TRBV12-3 or TRBV12-4 to TRBJ2-2; 7 nucleotides agree with TRBD1. The V and J ends lost 6 bases and 5 bases, in that order; junction bases with no gene match: 3. The CDR3 is 13 amino acids.

This sequence joins TRBV5-1 and TRBJ1-1; 7 bases match TRBD1. V shed 2 bases and J 2 bases; nucleotides not matched to a gene: 6. Germline V gene lookup returns CDR1 SGHRS and CDR2 YFSETQ. This CDR3 contains 15 residues. CDR3 bases: TGCGCCAGCAGCTTTAGGACAGGCCGAAACACTGAAGCTTTCTTT. This gives the protein CASSFRTGRNTEAFF.

This sequence joins TRBV7-2 and TRBJ2-3; TRBD1 aligns across 7 bases. Losses at the gene ends were 5 bases for V and 4 bases for J; bases not matched to a gene: 3. This CDR3 region has 13 residues. Looked up from germline, CDR1 is SGHTA and CDR2 is FQGNSA. This CDR3 reads CASSRQGPDTQYF. DNA of the CDR3: TGTGCCAGCAGCCGACAGGGACCAGATACGCAGTATTTT.

The chain links TRBV11-3 to TRBJ2-2; TRBD1 might be the D (6 bases). CDR1 and CDR2 from the germline V gene are SGHNT and YENEEA. The germline V and J ends were trimmed by 4 bases and 1 base, with 7 bases remaining between them. The CDR3 spans 14 residues. The CDR3 DNA sequence: TGTGCCAGCAGCTCGGACAGGAACACCGGGGAGCTGTTTTTT. It specifies CASSSDRNTGELFF.

This chain joins TRBV18 and TRBJ1-4; TRBD1 matches 12 bases. Trimming removed 6 bases from V and 8 bases from J; junction bases left unmatched: 4. Germline V gene lookup returns CDR1 KGHSH and CDR2 LQKENI. This CDR3 comprises 14 residues. The CDR3 DNA is TGTGCCAGCTCCCCCGGGACAGGGGGCGAAAAACTGTTTTTT. This gives the protein CASSPGTGGEKLFF.

CDR3 region: CASSADQGGGAGELFF. The CDR3, as DNA: TGTGCCAGCAGCGCCGACCAGGGGGGAGGCGCCGGGGAGCTGTTTTTT. The V gene is TRBV9, the J gene TRBJ2-2, with D maybe TRBD1 (7 bases). V was clipped by 3 bases and J by 6 bases, with 18 bases between them. CDR1 is SGDLS, CDR2 YYNGEE, per germline. This CDR3 has 16 amino acids.

The gene calls are TRBV27 and TRBJ1-5; D unresolved. The CDR3 is 12 residues long. The ends were cut back, 6 bases at V and 4 bases at J, with 7 bases in the middle. The germline V gene encodes CDR1 MNHEY and CDR2 SMNVEV (reference sequence). In DNA form, the CDR3 reads TGTGCCAGCAGAAGCGAGAATCAGCCCCAGCATTTT. Its translation is CASRSENQPQHF.

The rearrangement uses TRBV30 and TRBJ2-7; 9 bases agree with TRBD2. CDR1 GTSNPN and CDR2 SVGIG come from the germline V gene (reference sequence). Germline trimming cut 1 base from V and 1 base from J; bases unmatched to any gene: 8. CDR3 size: 16 residues. DNA for the CDR3: TGTGCCTGGAGTGGCCGGAGGGCGGGAGGGTCCTACGAGCAGTACTTC. Translating gives CAWSGRRAGGSYEQYF.

The chain has TRBV30 and TRBJ2-7; a weak D match, TRBD1 (5 bases). Per germline, CDR1 GTSNPN and CDR2 SVGIG (reference sequence). This CDR3 spans 15 amino acids. V was trimmed by 4 bases and J by 1 base, leaving 17 bases between them. The CDR3 here is CAWNQAGHVSYEQYF. DNA of the CDR3: TGTGCCTGGAATCAGGCAGGACACGTTTCCTACGAGCAGTACTTC.

The gene calls are TRBV10-3 and TRBJ2-7; D may be TRBD2 (5 bases). In germline, CDR1 is ENHRY, CDR2 SYGVKD. V shed 3 bases and J shed 0 bases, with 9 bases lying between them. This CDR3 spans 14 amino acids. CDR3 protein: CAISEGLRSYEQYF. Written as DNA, the CDR3 is TGTGCCATCAGTGAAGGACTCCGCTCCTACGAGCAGTACTTC.

The rearrangement links TRBV18 to TRBJ2-7, with TRBD1 identical over 10 bases. This CDR3 has 15 amino acids. Germline V lookup: CDR1 KGHSH, CDR2 LQKENI. Germline trimming cut 1 base from V and 1 base from J; bases unmatched to any gene: 1. CDR3 sequence (DNA): TGTGCCAGCTCACCACGGACAGGGGGATCCTACGAGCAGTACTTC. Residues: CASSPRTGGSYEQYF.

This sequence joins TRBV11-2 and TRBJ2-5; 8 nucleotides align to TRBD2. The CDR3 contains 15 residues. Germline CDR1 is SGHAT and CDR2 is FQNNGV. V shed 1 base and J 4 bases; nucleotides not matched to a gene: 5. The CDR3 is CASSLAGAGAETQYF. The CDR3, as DNA: TGTGCCAGCAGCTTAGCGGGAGCGGGGGCAGAGACCCAGTACTTC.

The chain joins TRBV29-1 to TRBJ2-2; a possible D gene is TRBD2 (6 bases). The length of the CDR3 is 14 residues. V shed 5 bases and J shed 0 bases, with 10 bases lying between them. Germline values: CDR1 SQVTM, CDR2 ANQGSEA. CDR3 in DNA: TGCAGCGTTACGGGGGTCGCGAACACCGGGGAGCTGTTTTTT. This encodes CSVTGVANTGELFF.

J is TRBJ2-2 and V is TRBV28; 9 bases fit TRBD2. The CDR3 totals 16 residues. Germline V gene data show CDR1 as MDHEN and CDR2 as SYDVKM. Germline trimming cut 2 bases from V and 5 bases from J; bases unmatched to any gene: 6. For the CDR3, the DNA is TGTGCCAGCAGTTTAGGCGGGAGGGCCGGAACCGGGGAGCTGTTTTTT. Its protein product is CASSLGGRAGTGELFF.

This chain joins TRBV7-9 and TRBJ2-7, with D possibly being TRBD1 (6 bases). The CDR3 spans 15 residues. The ends were cut back, 5 bases at V and 3 bases at J, with 17 bases in the middle. Per the germline V gene, CDR1 is SEHNR and CDR2 is FQNEAQ (reference sequence). The CDR3 region is CASSIRGQLNYEQYF. CDR3 DNA sequence: TGTGCCAGCAGCATACGAGGACAGTTAAACTACGAGCAGTACTTC. The whole variable domain, remainder taken from reference TRBV7-9 and TRBJ2-7, is DTGVSQNPRHKITKRGQNVTFRCDPISEHNRLYWYRQTLGQGPEFLTYFQNEAQLEKSRLLSDRFSAERPKGSFSTLEIQRTEQGDSAMYLCASSIRGQLNYEQYFGPGTRLTVT.

The rearrangement uses TRBV28 and TRBJ1-6; 7 nucleotides agree with TRBD1. J lost 9 bases, V lost 7 bases, and 12 bases had no gene match. The CDR3 loop spans 15 amino acids. Germline CDR1 and CDR2: MDHEN and SYDVKM. As DNA, the CDR3 is TGTGCCAGCATCTACAGGGGCAACTTGGGTTCACCCCTCCACTTT. Amino acids: CASIYRGNLGSPLHF.

The chain couples TRBV6-6 to TRBJ2-2; D may be TRBD2 (6 bases). V lost 5 bases, J lost 7 bases, and 14 bases lay in between. This CDR3 comprises 14 residues. The germline V gene encodes CDR1 MNHNY and CDR2 SVGAGI (reference sequence). Here the CDR3 reads CASSRDGGNGELFF. Here the CDR3 DNA reads TGTGCCAGCAGTCGGGACGGCGGGAACGGGGAGCTGTTTTTT.

The rearrangement uses TRBV6-5 and TRBJ1-2; TRBD1 might be the D (6 bases). Germline CDR1 reads MNHEY; CDR2 reads SVGAGI. Trimming left V 6 bases short and J 0 bases short, with 14 bases between. The length of the CDR3 is 15 residues. The CDR3 region is CASRTGQWSNYGYTF. DNA of the CDR3: TGTGCCAGCAGGACCGGACAGTGGTCTAACTATGGCTACACCTTC.

In nucleotides, the CDR3 is TGTGCCAGCAGCTCTCTCGCCGACAGGGGGCATGAAAAACTGTTTTTT. It specifies CASSSLADRGHEKLFF. The V and J genes are TRBV7-2 and TRBJ1-4, with 10 bases aligning to TRBD1. Trimming took 4 bases from V and 6 from J; bases not matched to a gene: 8. The V gene's germline CDR1 is SGHTA and CDR2 FQGNSA. The CDR3 loop spans 16 amino acids.

Only one count was recorded for this clone. DNA of the CDR3: TGTGCCAGCCGTAGAGGGAACTCCTACGAGCAGTACTTC. Translated: CASRRGNSYEQYF. V usage is TRBV3-1 (or the pseudogene TRBV3-2) and J usage is TRBJ2-7, with D tentatively TRBD2 (5 bases). Germline CDR1 reads LGHDT; CDR2 reads YNNKEL (reference sequence). CDR3 length equals 13 residues. The V end was cut by 8 bases, the J end by 0 bases, with 11 bases between.

The J gene is TRBJ2-2, the V gene TRBV5-1, with D possibly TRBD1 on 6 matching bases. Germline V gene data show CDR1 as SGHRS and CDR2 as YFSETQ. Deletions cut 9 bases from V and 0 bases from J, with 18 bases between. The CDR3 runs 16 residues. The CDR3 spells CATRAGAVSNTGELFF. As DNA, the CDR3 is TGCGCCACCCGGGCAGGGGCCGTTTCGAACACCGGGGAGCTGTTTTTT.